This T cell receptor beta chain came from a study of CD8 T cells in Susac syndrome. From blood CD8+ and CD4+ T cells, TCR beta sequences were generated. Matching for age and sex applied to the controls, who were healthy donors. CD8+ and CD4+ T cells were negatively isolated; TEMRA cells were FACS-enriched. After extraction with the RNeasy kit, roughly 0.45 to 1 ug of the RNA was reverse transcribed using random hexamers. Amplification of TCR beta CDR3 used immunoSEQ multiplex PCR across 54 Vbeta and 13 Jbeta. One entry per CDR3 protein results from TCRdb running MiXCR on the immunoSEQ multiplex PCR reads. The sample gives about 150,000 distinct CDR3 sequences, approximately 95% of which show up once; 0.065% to 0.1% is in the top ten. The receptor was derived from a human donor in good health. Sequences were obtained from CD4+ T cells from PBMCs.

The CDR3 spells CASSPEGRAWGNIQYF. The CDR3 DNA follows: TGTGCCAGCAGCCCAGAGGGCAGGGCGTGGGGAAACATTCAGTACTTC. The chain is built from TRBV7-2 and TRBJ2-4; the D call may be TRBD1 or TRBD2 (5 bases each). The CDR3 loop spans 16 amino acids. Germline CDR1 SGHTA, CDR2 FQGNSA. V lost 5 bases to trimming and J lost 6 bases, with 20 bases between them.